The 2 T cell receptor beta chains reported below all come from one sample, sequenced in a study of T cells in Graves' hyperthyroidism and ophthalmopathy. What was amplified from RNA transcripts were TCR beta CDR3 regions. HTBI primers drove first-round RT-PCR of the TCR CDR3. MiXCR, applied by TCRdb to the multiplex PCR reads, yields one record per CDR3 protein. The sample lists hundreds of thousands of distinct CDR3 sequences, about 45% occurring once. Sequencing was performed on peripheral blood or thyroid tissue (not recorded which). The receptor source for this set is an adult man with Graves' disease, either hyperthyroidism or ophthalmopathy (not recorded which).

This sequence joins TRBV14 and TRBJ2-7, with TRBD1 identical over 10 bases. The germline CDR1 and CDR2 sequences are SGHDN and FVKESK. With 5 bases clipped from V and 5 bases from J, the junction kept 9 bases outside the gene matches. The CDR3 covers 15 residues. Here the CDR3 reads CASSRQGAPPHEQYF. The CDR3 region has the DNA TGTGCCAGCAGCAGACAGGGGGCGCCCCCCCACGAGCAGTACTTC.

In this sample, this clonotype turned up many times. The J gene is TRBJ1-2, the V gene TRBV10-3, with 8 nucleotides matching TRBD1. V was clipped by 8 bases and J by 3 bases; unmatched bases: 8. CDR3 size: 14 residues. Germline values: CDR1 ENHRY, CDR2 SYGVKD. CDR3 residues: CAIRVGQGDYGYTF. For the CDR3, the DNA is TGTGCCATCCGAGTCGGACAGGGCGACTATGGCTACACCTTC.